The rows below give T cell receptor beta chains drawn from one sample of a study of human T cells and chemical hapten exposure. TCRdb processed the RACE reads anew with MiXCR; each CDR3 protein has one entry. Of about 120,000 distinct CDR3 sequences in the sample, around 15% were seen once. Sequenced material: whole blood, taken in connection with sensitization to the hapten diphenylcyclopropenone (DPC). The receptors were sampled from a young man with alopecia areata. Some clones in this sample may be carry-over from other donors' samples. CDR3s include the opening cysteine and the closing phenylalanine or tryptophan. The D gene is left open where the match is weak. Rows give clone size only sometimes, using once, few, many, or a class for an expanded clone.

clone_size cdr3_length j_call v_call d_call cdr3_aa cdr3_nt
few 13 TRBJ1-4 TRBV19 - CASSTGDGGKLFF TGTGCCAGTAGTACTGGGGATGGTGGAAAACTGTTTTTT
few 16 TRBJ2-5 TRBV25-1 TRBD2 CASSPRLAGGWETQYF TGTGCCAGCAGTCCAAGACTAGCGGGGGGCTGGGAGACCCAGTACTTC
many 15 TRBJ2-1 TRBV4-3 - CASSQDFAVYNEQFF TGCGCCAGCAGCCAAGATTTCGCGGTGTACAATGAGCAGTTCTTC
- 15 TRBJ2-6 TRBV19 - CASSIGGSGANVLTF TGTGCCAGTAGTATCGGAGGGTCCGGGGCCAACGTCCTGACTTTC
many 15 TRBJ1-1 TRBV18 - CASSPPSTVHTEAFF TGTGCCAGCTCACCACCGAGTACGGTGCACACTGAAGCTTTCTTT
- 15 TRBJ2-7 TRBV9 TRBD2 CASSVSGTSSYEQYF TGTGCCAGCAGCGTCTCCGGGACTAGCAGCTACGAGCAGTACTTC
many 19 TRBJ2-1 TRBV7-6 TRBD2 CASSLRGLAGAQGDNEQFF TGTGCCAGCAGCTTAAGGGGACTAGCGGGGGCCCAAGGGGACAATGAGCAGTTCTTC
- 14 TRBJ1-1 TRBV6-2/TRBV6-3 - CASSYAAGWTEAFF TGTGCCAGCAGTTATGCGGCAGGTTGGACTGAAGCTTTCTTT
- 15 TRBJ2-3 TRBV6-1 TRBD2 CASSEWTSGVDTQYF TGTGCCAGCAGTGAATGGACTAGCGGGGTTGATACGCAGTATTTT
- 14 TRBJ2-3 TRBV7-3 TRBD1 CASSGKDRADTQYF TGTGCCAGCAGCGGCAAGGACAGGGCAGATACGCAGTATTTT
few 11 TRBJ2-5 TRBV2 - CASTAQETQYF TGTGCCAGCACAGCCCAAGAGACCCAGTACTTC
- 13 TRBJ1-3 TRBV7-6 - CASSPSVRDTIYF TGTGCCAGCAGCCCCAGTGTGAGAGACACCATATATTTT
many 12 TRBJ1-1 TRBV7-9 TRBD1 CASVDRGAEAFF TGTGCCAGCGTGGACAGGGGAGCTGAAGCTTTCTTT
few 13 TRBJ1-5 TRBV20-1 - CSATRFSNQPQHF TGCAGTGCTACTAGGTTTAGCAATCAGCCCCAGCATTTT
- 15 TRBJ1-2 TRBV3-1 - CASSQDWALGYGYTF TGTGCCAGCAGCCAAGATTGGGCACTGGGCTATGGCTACACCTTC
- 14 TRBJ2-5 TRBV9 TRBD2 CASSDTSDQETQYF TGTGCCAGCAGCGACACTAGCGACCAAGAGACCCAGTACTTC
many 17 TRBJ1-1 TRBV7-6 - CASSPLGQGPMNTEAFF TGTGCCAGCAGCCCGCTTGGTCAGGGGCCCATGAACACTGAAGCTTTCTTT
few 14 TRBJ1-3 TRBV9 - CASSVAGYGNTIYF TGTGCCAGCAGCGTAGCCGGATACGGAAACACCATATATTTT
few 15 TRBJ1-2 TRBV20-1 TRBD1 CSAVGTGRLGYGYTF TGCAGTGCAGTAGGGACAGGGAGGCTTGGGTATGGCTACACCTTC
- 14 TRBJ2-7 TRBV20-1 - CSASEVRGIYEQYF TGCAGTGCTAGCGAGGTTAGGGGGATCTACGAGCAGTACTTC
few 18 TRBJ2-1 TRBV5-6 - CASSPRDHSMGISDEQFF TGTGCCAGCAGCCCCCGGGATCACTCAATGGGGATTAGCGATGAGCAGTTCTTC
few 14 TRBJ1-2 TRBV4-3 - CASSQDRVNYGYTF TGCGCCAGCAGCCAAGATAGGGTTAACTATGGCTACACCTTC
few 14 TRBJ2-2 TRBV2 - CASSGWTNTGELFF TGTGCCAGCAGTGGGTGGACGAACACCGGGGAGCTGTTTTTT
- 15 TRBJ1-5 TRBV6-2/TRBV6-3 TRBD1 CASSEGQGTRQPQHF TGTGCCAGCAGCGAGGGACAGGGGACACGCCAGCCCCAGCATTTT
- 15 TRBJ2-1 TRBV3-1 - CASSQATGLTNEQFF TGTGCCAGCAGCCAAGCTACAGGGTTGACGAATGAGCAGTTCTTC
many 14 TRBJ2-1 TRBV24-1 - CATSDHTSSNEQFF TGTGCCACCAGTGACCATACAAGCTCCAATGAGCAGTTCTTC
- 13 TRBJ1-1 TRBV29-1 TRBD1 CSVGGQGRTEAFF TGCAGCGTTGGGGGACAGGGACGCACTGAAGCTTTCTTT
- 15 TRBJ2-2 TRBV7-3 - CASSPDGTNTGELFF TGTGCCAGCAGCCCAGACGGGACGAACACCGGGGAGCTGTTTTTT
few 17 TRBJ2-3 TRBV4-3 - CASSLTASGSVMDTQYF TGCGCCAGCAGCCTAACCGCCTCGGGGTCCGTAATGGATACGCAGTATTTT
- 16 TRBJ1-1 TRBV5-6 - CASSLGLRGMNTEAFF TGTGCCAGCAGCCTCGGACTGAGGGGTATGAACACTGAAGCTTTCTTT
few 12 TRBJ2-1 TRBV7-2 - CASRGRGNEQFF TGTGCCAGCAGGGGGCGCGGCAATGAGCAGTTCTTC
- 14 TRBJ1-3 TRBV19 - CASSLVGAGNTIYF TGTGCCAGTTCCCTTGTGGGGGCCGGAAACACCATATATTTT
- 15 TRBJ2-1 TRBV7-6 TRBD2 CASSLSGGAVYEQFF TGTGCCAGCAGCCTTAGCGGGGGGGCGGTTTATGAGCAGTTCTTC
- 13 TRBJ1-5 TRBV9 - CVSSVGFTGPQHF TGTGTCAGCAGCGTTGGGTTTACGGGGCCCCAGCATTTT
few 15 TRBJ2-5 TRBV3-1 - CASSQDRGGAETQYF TGTGCCAGCAGCCAAGATCGAGGGGGGGCGGAGACCCAGTACTTC
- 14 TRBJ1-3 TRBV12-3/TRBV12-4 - CASSLGRTGNTIYF TGTGCCAGCAGTTTAGGACGAACGGGAAACACCATATATTTT
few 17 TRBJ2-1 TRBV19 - CASSIVTFPRGYNEQFF TGTGCCAGTAGTATAGTTACATTCCCAAGGGGTTACAATGAGCAGTTCTTC
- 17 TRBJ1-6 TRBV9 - CASSVAGGEWDNSPLHF TGTGCCAGCAGCGTAGCAGGCGGGGAATGGGATAATTCACCCCTCCACTTT
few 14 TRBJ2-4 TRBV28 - CASSLARGKNIQYF TGTGCCAGCAGTTTAGCCCGGGGGAAAAACATTCAGTACTTC
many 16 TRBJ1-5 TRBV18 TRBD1 CASSSGTGGTEEPQHF TGTGCCAGCTCCTCCGGGACAGGGGGTACGGAGGAGCCCCAGCATTTT